This T cell receptor (beta chain) was observed in a study of control samples from healthy donors and cancer patients. Trimming removed 4 bases at V and 5 bases at J, with 14 bases between. The germline gives CDR1 MGHDK, CDR2 SYGVNS. The CDR3 extends over 14 amino acids. Measured with immunoSEQ multiplex PCR; TCRdb has only the in-frame clones, and not every one. Of about 130,000 clones in the sample, around 93% are singletons; the top ten hold approximately 8.6%. The J gene is TRBJ2-5, the V gene TRBV25-1; D is perhaps TRBD1 or TRBD2 (5 bases each). This receptor was identified in a man aged 18 to 30 in good health. The specimen sequenced was blood. For the CDR3, the DNA is TGTGCCAGCAGTGTCCCAGGGCGAGGGGAGACCCAGTACTTC. Amino acid sequence: CASSVPGRGETQYF.